This T cell receptor (beta chain) was sequenced for a study of Ad26.COV2.S vaccination and SARS-CoV-2 variants. Study-wide results and caveats: Relative to placebo recipients, vaccine recipients exhibited elevated spike-specific TCR breadth. In vaccinated individuals, spike-specific CD8+ and CD4+ T cell responses reportedly displayed substantial breadth. Breadth and depth estimates from TCRs may understate total T cell responses.

As for this clone: Antigen specificity is unknown.

TCRdb's table, derived via immunoSEQ multiplex PCR, lists solely in-frame clones and lacks some. The sample lists 350,000 to 450,000 clones, 90% to 95% seen once, with under 4% in the top ten. Trimming took 7 bases from V and 4 from J, leaving 8 bases between them. The CDR3 contains 12 residues. This clonotype originated in a human donor who had recovered from COVID-19. The sample was peripheral blood, taken after recovery from COVID-19. V is TRBV12-3 or TRBV12-4 and J is TRBJ1-5; the D is unclear. In DNA form, the CDR3 reads TGTGCCAGCACCACAAGAAATCAGCCCCAGCATTTT. The encoded protein is CASTTRNQPQHF.